A single sample is the source of the 24 T cell receptor beta chains below, sequenced in a study of blood T cell repertoires in COVID-19. TCRdb keeps only in-frame clones here, not all; method: immunoSEQ multiplex PCR. The repertoire has approximately 270,000 clones, approximately 83% of them found once; the top ten carry roughly 4.3%. Source material: PBMCs or T cells enriched from blood (not recorded which). Source of these receptors: a woman aged 25 to 39 who had recovered from COVID-19.

The chain is built from TRBV9 and TRBJ2-1, with 7 bases aligning to TRBD2. Germline loops: CDR1 SGDLS, CDR2 YYNGEE. The trim removed 3 bases at V and 3 bases at J, leaving 6 bases unmatched. The CDR3 length is 15 residues. The CDR3 is CASSGAREYYNEQFF. In nucleotides, the CDR3 is TGTGCCAGCAGCGGGGCGCGGGAGTACTACAATGAGCAGTTCTTC.

The rearrangement uses TRBV5-1 and TRBJ1-4, with 8 bases that match TRBD1. The ends lost 0 bases at V and 5 bases at J; junction bases unmatched: 6. There are 16 residues in the CDR3. The germline gives CDR1 SGHRS, CDR2 YFSETQ. CDR3 loop: CASSLGDRPKNEKLFF. The CDR3 region has the DNA TGCGCCAGCAGCTTGGGGGACAGGCCAAAGAATGAAAAACTGTTTTTT.

This clone was observed a single time. The chain combines TRBV24-1 with TRBJ1-4, with D possibly matching TRBD1 (6 bases). The CDR3 contains 12 residues. CDR1 is KGHDR, CDR2 SFDVKD, per germline. Trimming took 6 bases from V and 14 from J, leaving 15 bases between them. CDR3 coding DNA: TGTGCCACCAGTTCGGGCGGGGGGCGGCTGTTTTTT. Translating gives CATSSGGGRLFF.

V gene TRBV11-3 combines with J gene TRBJ2-1; 13 bases align to TRBD2. Germline V gene data show CDR1 as SGHNT and CDR2 as YENEEA. J gave up 10 bases and V 3 bases, and 12 bases lay outside the gene matches. The length of the CDR3 is 17 residues. CDR3 sequence: CASSLVHPGLAGREQFF. The CDR3 nucleotides read TGTGCCAGCAGCTTGGTCCATCCGGGACTAGCGGGAAGGGAGCAGTTCTTC.

The rearrangement links TRBV9 to TRBJ2-2; TRBD2 agrees at 8 bases. There are 18 residues in the CDR3. The germline CDR1 and CDR2 sequences are SGDLS and YYNGEE. V lost 4 bases to trimming and J lost 6 bases; unmatched junction nucleotides: 17. The DNA for the CDR3 is TGTGCCAGCAGCCCTCGTTCTGGACTAGCTAACGTCGCCGGGGAGCTGTTTTTT. Its protein is CASSPRSGLANVAGELFF.

The chain carries TRBV19 and TRBJ2-6, with TRBD1 matching 9 bases. J was trimmed by 3 bases and V by 2 bases; bases with no gene match: 5. Germline CDR1 is LNHDA and CDR2 is SQIVND (reference sequence). The CDR3 is made up of 17 amino acids. The CDR3 sequence: CASSITGGKSGANVLTF. For the CDR3, the DNA is TGTGCCAGTAGTATAACAGGGGGCAAAAGTGGGGCCAACGTCCTGACTTTC.

The chain has TRBV28 and TRBJ2-2; 14 bases line up with TRBD2. Unmatched junction bases numbered 4, after V lost 6 bases and J lost 1 base. Germline CDR1 is MDHEN and CDR2 is SYDVKM. The CDR3 runs to 17 residues. The CDR3 reads CASRGLAGERNTGELFF. CDR3 nucleotides: TGTGCCAGCAGGGGACTAGCGGGAGAGCGGAACACCGGGGAGCTGTTTTTT. The entire variable domain, with the rest obtained from reference TRBV28 and TRBJ2-2, is as follows: DVKVTQSSRYLVKRTGEKVFLECVQDMDHENMFWYRQDPGLGLRLIYFSYDVKMKEKGDIPEGYSVSREKKERFSLILESASTNQTSMYLCASRGLAGERNTGELFFGEGSRLTVL.

The chain uses TRBV20-1 and TRBJ1-1; D is unclear. The CDR3 totals 10 residues. The V gene's germline CDR1 is DFQATT and CDR2 SNEGSKA (reference sequence). Trimming took 3 bases from V and 12 from J, leaving 11 bases between them. The CDR3 bases are TGCAGTGCTAGCGGCGGGAATCCTTTCTTT. This translates into CSASGGNPFF.

This clone showed up just once. The chain has TRBV10-3 and TRBJ1-2; TRBD1 matches 11 bases. The V and J ends lost 0 bases and 4 bases, in that order; junction bases with no gene match: 10. Germline lookup yields CDR1 ENHRY and CDR2 SYGVKD. The CDR3 runs to 18 residues. The CDR3 loop is CAISESGTGGDPLYGYTF. Written as DNA, the CDR3 is TGTGCCATCAGTGAGTCAGGGACAGGGGGAGACCCACTCTATGGCTACACCTTC.

Only a few counts were recorded for this clone. This chain connects TRBV7-3 to TRBJ1-2; maybe TRBD1 (5 bases). Trimming cost V 1 base and J 5 bases, with 8 bases left between them. The CDR3 has 13 residues. Germline loops: CDR1 SGHTA, CDR2 FQGTGA. The CDR3 DNA sequence: TGTGCCAGCAGCTTAAGCAGGGCTTATGGCTACACCTTC. Translated, it gives CASSLSRAYGYTF.

The genes are TRBV19 and TRBJ2-1, with D unresolved. The germline V gene encodes CDR1 LNHDA and CDR2 SQIVND (reference sequence). CDR3 length equals 13 residues. The ends were cut back, 11 bases at V and 7 bases at J, with 18 bases in the middle. This CDR3 is CAVKPPTRNEQFF. CDR3 coding DNA: TGTGCCGTGAAACCTCCAACGAGAAATGAGCAGTTCTTC.

The chain joins TRBV20-1 to TRBJ1-5; D gene uncertain. The V and J ends lost 3 bases and 5 bases respectively, with 8 bases between them. CDR3 length: 12 residues. Germline V lookup: CDR1 DFQATT, CDR2 SNEGSKA (reference sequence). CDR3 sequence (DNA): TGCAGTGCTAGTGAGACTTATCAGCCCCAGCATTTT. Translating it yields CSASETYQPQHF.

CDR3 loop: CASSLPSHSYNEQFF. In DNA, the CDR3 is TGTGCCAGCAGTTTACCTTCACACTCCTACAATGAGCAGTTCTTC. V is TRBV28 and J is TRBJ2-1; D is uncertain. The germline V gene has CDR1 MDHEN and CDR2 SYDVKM. V gave up 2 bases and J gave up 0 bases, with 8 bases separating them. The CDR3 runs to 15 residues.

V is TRBV5-1 and J is TRBJ1-6; the D is unclear. The ends were cut back, 1 base at V and 2 bases at J, with 10 bases in the middle. The CDR3 consists of 16 residues. The V gene's germline CDR1 is SGHRS and CDR2 YFSETQ. CDR3 in amino acids: CASSLYGETYNSPLHF. In DNA form, the CDR3 reads TGCGCCAGCAGCTTGTACGGGGAGACCTATAATTCACCCCTCCACTTT.

Here the CDR3 reads CASSLHDQGQVNQPQHF. The CDR3 DNA reads TGTGCCAGCAGTTTGCATGACCAAGGACAAGTAAATCAGCCCCAGCATTTT. The chain is built from TRBV5-5 and TRBJ1-5; weak D call: TRBD1 (5 bases). CDR3 length equals 17 residues. Trimming removed 5 bases from V and 4 bases from J, with 22 bases in between. Germline CDR1 SGHKS, CDR2 YYEKEE (reference sequence).

As to this clone: The same CDR3 arises from other DNA sequences in this sample as well. The chain couples TRBV6-5 to TRBJ2-2; no definite D call. The CDR3 runs to 16 residues. The germline V and J ends were trimmed by 0 bases and 2 bases, with 10 bases remaining between them. Germline CDR1 and CDR2: MNHEY and SVGAGI. The CDR3 here is CASSYSIGENTGELFF. Here the CDR3 DNA reads TGTGCCAGCAGTTACTCGATCGGAGAAAACACCGGGGAGCTGTTTTTT.

The J gene is TRBJ2-7, the V gene TRBV7-8, with a tentative D call TRBD1 (6 bases). With 4 bases removed from V and 4 bases from J, the gap between germline ends came to 17 bases. Germline CDR1 and CDR2: SGHVS and FQNEAQ. This CDR3 spans 15 amino acids. CDR3 sequence: CASSSGDRKSYEQYF. Here the CDR3 DNA reads TGTGCCAGCAGCTCTGGTGACAGGAAAAGTTACGAGCAGTACTTC. The full variable domain, with the rest looked up from reference TRBV7-8 and TRBJ2-7, is GAGVSQSPRYKVAKRGQDVALRCDPISGHVSLFWYQQALGQGPEFLTYFQNEAQLDKSGLPSDRFFAERPEGSVSTLKIQRTQQEDSAVYLCASSSGDRKSYEQYFGPGTRLTVT.

This chain links TRBV27 with TRBJ1-4, with 7 positions matching TRBD1. The CDR3 spans 15 residues. The germline CDR1 and CDR2 sequences are MNHEY and SMNVEV (reference sequence). The V segment lost 6 bases and the J segment 8 bases; nucleotides outside the gene matches: 12. CDR3 DNA: TGTGCCAGCAGCCAGGGGACAGTCCTCGGGGAAAAACTGTTTTTT. It is translated as CASSQGTVLGEKLFF.

This chain links TRBV10-1 with TRBJ1-2; 8 bases are a match to TRBD1. Germline-derived CDR1 and CDR2 are WNHNN and SYGVQD (reference sequence). V trimming: 0 bases; J trimming: 6 bases; junction bases outside the gene matches: 12. The CDR3 has 17 amino acids. In nucleotides, the CDR3 is TGCGCCAGCAGTGAGTCGGATCGGACAGGGAGTGTGGATGGCTACACCTTC. Its protein is CASSESDRTGSVDGYTF.

The gene calls are TRBV9 and TRBJ2-2, with no clear D. Per germline, CDR1 SGDLS and CDR2 YYNGEE. CDR3 length equals 16 residues. The germline V and J ends were trimmed by 0 bases and 0 bases, with 9 bases remaining between them. The DNA of the CDR3 is TGTGCCAGCAGCGTAGGAAAGAGCTCGAACACCGGGGAGCTGTTTTTT. Its translation: CASSVGKSSNTGELFF.

This chain uses TRBV3-1 (or the pseudogene TRBV3-2) with TRBJ2-7, with 10 bases fitting TRBD1. Looked up from germline, CDR1 is LGHDT and CDR2 is YNNKEL (reference sequence). J lost 1 base, V lost 1 base, and 4 bases had no gene match. This CDR3 comprises 16 residues. The CDR3 region has the DNA TGTGCCAGCAGCCAAGCGACGGGACAGGGGTCCTACGAGCAGTACTTC. Its protein is CASSQATGQGSYEQYF.

V and J are TRBV24-1 and TRBJ2-5; D gene unclear. Per germline, CDR1 KGHDR and CDR2 SFDVKD. The CDR3 sequence is 16 residues long. Deletions cut 2 bases from V and 5 bases from J, with 17 bases between. The CDR3, as DNA: TGTGCCACCAGTGATTATGGGCAGGCGATAAGGGAGACCCAGTACTTC. Amino acids: CATSDYGQAIRETQYF.

The chain is built from TRBV9 and TRBJ2-5; weak D call: TRBD2 (6 bases). V was pared by 8 bases and J by 4 bases, with 21 bases between. This CDR3 is built from 15 residues. Germline CDR1 is SGDLS and CDR2 is YYNGEE. The CDR3 nucleotides read TGTGCCAGTCAGCTGGACGGCGGGGTAGGAGAGACCCAGTACTTC. It is translated as CASQLDGGVGETQYF.

This clone turned up a few times. The chain links TRBV6-2 or TRBV6-3 to TRBJ2-1; 10 bases match TRBD2. Germline V gene sequence: CDR1 MNHEY, CDR2 SVGEGT. The CDR3 has 16 residues. Germline trimming cut 5 bases from V and 9 bases from J; bases unmatched to any gene: 13. The CDR3 region has the DNA TGTGCCAGCAGTGAGGACGGGCTAGCGGGAGTGGGTGAGCAGTTCTTC. The encoded protein is CASSEDGLAGVGEQFF.